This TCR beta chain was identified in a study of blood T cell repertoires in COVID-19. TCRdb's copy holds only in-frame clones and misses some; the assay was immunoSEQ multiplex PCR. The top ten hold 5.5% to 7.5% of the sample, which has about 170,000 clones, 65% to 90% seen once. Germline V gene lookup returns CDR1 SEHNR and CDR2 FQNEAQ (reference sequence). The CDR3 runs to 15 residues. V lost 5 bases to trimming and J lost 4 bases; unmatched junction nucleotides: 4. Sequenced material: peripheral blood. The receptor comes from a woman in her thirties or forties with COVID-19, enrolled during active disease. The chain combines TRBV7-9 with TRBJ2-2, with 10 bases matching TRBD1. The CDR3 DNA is TGTGCCAGCAGCGTCGACAGGGGGCTCACCGGGGAGCTGTTTTTT. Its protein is CASSVDRGLTGELFF.